The 5 T cell receptor beta chains below come from one sample, sequenced in a study of T cell repertoires in cytomegalovirus infection. The antigens for these receptors are not known. TCRdb passed the reads through MiXCR, listing each CDR3 protein once. The table includes roughly 80,000 distinct CDR3 sequences, about 40% detected once. The sample consisted of CD8+ T cells from cultured PBMCs, taken from culture after CMV antigen stimulation. The receptors derive from a human donor in good health (CMV status not recorded). Some clones in this sample may be carry-over from other donors' samples.

This chain connects TRBV6-8 to TRBJ2-5, with TRBD1 matching over 9 bases. V was clipped by 2 bases and J by 3 bases; unmatched bases: 4. The CDR3 extends over 15 amino acids. Germline CDR1 MNHGY, CDR2 SAAAGT. CDR3 DNA: TGTGCCAGCAGTTACAATGGGGACAGGGAAGAGACCCAGTACTTC. Translating gives CASSYNGDREETQYF.

The gene calls are TRBV6-6 and TRBJ2-1; D not resolved. Germline V lookup: CDR1 MNHNY, CDR2 SVGAGI (reference sequence). Trimming took off 6 bases at V and 6 bases at J, with 9 bases between the two ends. The CDR3 is made up of 12 amino acids. The CDR3 reads CASRTLGNEQFF. The CDR3 bases are TGTGCCAGCAGGACCCTCGGCAATGAGCAGTTCTTC.

The chain links TRBV12-3 or TRBV12-4 to TRBJ1-1, with D unresolved. Trimming shortened V by 3 bases and J by 3 bases, and 5 bases separated the two germline ends. This CDR3 has 12 amino acids. The CDR3 bases are TGTGCCAGCAGTTTTTTTGACACTGAAGCTTTCTTT. Translation gives CASSFFDTEAFF.

The V and J genes are TRBV7-9 and TRBJ1-4; no definite D call. The CDR3 loop spans 15 amino acids. V was pared by 1 base and J by 1 base, with 7 bases between. Germline CDR1 is SEHNR and CDR2 is FQNEAQ (reference sequence). Here the CDR3 DNA reads TGTGCCAGCAGCTTAGAGGGATTAACTAATGAAAAACTGTTTTTT. This sequence encodes CASSLEGLTNEKLFF.

This rearrangement joins TRBV7-8 to TRBJ2-1; D gene unclear. Germline V CDR1 and CDR2: SGHVS, FQNEAQ. Trimming left V 5 bases short and J 6 bases short, with 11 bases between. This CDR3 is built from 13 residues. The CDR3 DNA is TGTGCCAGCAGCGAAAGGAGAGGCAATGAGCAGTTCTTC. This sequence encodes CASSERRGNEQFF. Filled out from reference TRBV7-8 and TRBJ2-1, the complete variable domain reads GAGVSQSPRYKVAKRGQDVALRCDPISGHVSLFWYQQALGQGPEFLTYFQNEAQLDKSGLPSDRFFAERPEGSVSTLKIQRTQQEDSAVYLCASSERRGNEQFFGPGTRLTVL.